The TCR beta chain under discussion was sequenced for a study of response to subunit inactivated influenza vaccine. Study results and caveats: Every seasonal influenza vaccination brings in few new T cells, the authors suggested.

TCRdb re-called the RT-PCR reads with MiXCR, one entry per CDR3 protein. The repertoire includes around 710,000 distinct CDR3 sequences, approximately 15% of them detected once, and approximately 6.5% sits in the top ten. This CDR3 has 13 amino acids. Between the trimmed V and J ends, which lost 3 bases and 1 base, there was a span of 9 bases. From germline, CDR1 is SQVTM and CDR2 ANQGSEA. This clonotype occurred a few times. Its antigen is not known. V usage is TRBV29-1 and J usage is TRBJ1-2; D remains ambiguous. The sequence was obtained from a man in his forties or fifties who received an inactivated influenza vaccine. The source material was PBMCs from blood, sampled about 14 days before vaccination. The CDR3 coding sequence is TGCAGCGTTGATCGACCAATTAACTATGGCTACACCTTC. This codes for CSVDRPINYGYTF.